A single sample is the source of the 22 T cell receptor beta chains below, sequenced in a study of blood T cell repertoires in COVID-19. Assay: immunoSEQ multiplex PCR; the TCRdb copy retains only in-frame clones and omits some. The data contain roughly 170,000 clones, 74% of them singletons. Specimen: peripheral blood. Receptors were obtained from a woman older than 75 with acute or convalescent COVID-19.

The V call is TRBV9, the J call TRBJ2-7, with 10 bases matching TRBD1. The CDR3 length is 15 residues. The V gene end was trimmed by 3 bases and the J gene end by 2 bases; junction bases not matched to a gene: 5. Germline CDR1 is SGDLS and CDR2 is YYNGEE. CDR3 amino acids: CASSALGQGAYEQYF. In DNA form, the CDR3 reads TGTGCCAGCAGCGCCCTAGGACAGGGGGCCTACGAGCAGTACTTC.

The CDR3 DNA follows: TGTGCCAGTAGTATAGACGGTAGTCTCTCCACCGGGGAGCTGTTTTTT. This sequence encodes CASSIDGSLSTGELFF. V is TRBV19 and J is TRBJ2-2; D not certain. Germline-derived CDR1 and CDR2 are LNHDA and SQIVND (reference sequence). The CDR3 consists of 16 residues. The V end was cut by 0 bases, the J end by 4 bases, with 12 bases between.

DNA of the CDR3: TGCGCCAGCAGCCAAAATCCGGGAAACTCTGGAAACACCATATATTTT. It codes for CASSQNPGNSGNTIYF. The chain is built from TRBV4-3 and TRBJ1-3; D is ambiguous. CDR3 length: 16 amino acids. V was clipped by 2 bases and J by 0 bases, with 11 bases between them. Per germline, CDR1 LGHNA and CDR2 YSLEER.

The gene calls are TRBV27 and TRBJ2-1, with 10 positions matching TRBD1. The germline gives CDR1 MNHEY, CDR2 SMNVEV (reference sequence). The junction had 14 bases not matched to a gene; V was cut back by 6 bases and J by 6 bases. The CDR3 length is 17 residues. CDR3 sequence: CASRNRPPGTGVNEQFF. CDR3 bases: TGTGCCAGCAGGAACCGTCCCCCCGGGACAGGGGTCAATGAGCAGTTCTTC.

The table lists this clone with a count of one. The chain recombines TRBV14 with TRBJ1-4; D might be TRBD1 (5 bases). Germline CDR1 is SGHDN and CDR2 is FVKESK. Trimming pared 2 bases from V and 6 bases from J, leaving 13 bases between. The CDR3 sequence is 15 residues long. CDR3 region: CASSQTGLPDEKLFF. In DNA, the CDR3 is TGTGCCAGCAGCCAAACGGGACTGCCGGATGAAAAACTGTTTTTT.

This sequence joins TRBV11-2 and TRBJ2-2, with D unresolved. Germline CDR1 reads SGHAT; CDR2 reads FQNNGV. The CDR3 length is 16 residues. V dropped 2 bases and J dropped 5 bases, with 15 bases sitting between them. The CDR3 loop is CASSLLGSSGTGELFF. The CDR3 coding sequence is TGTGCCAGCAGCTTACTCGGTAGTTCCGGGACCGGGGAGCTGTTTTTT.

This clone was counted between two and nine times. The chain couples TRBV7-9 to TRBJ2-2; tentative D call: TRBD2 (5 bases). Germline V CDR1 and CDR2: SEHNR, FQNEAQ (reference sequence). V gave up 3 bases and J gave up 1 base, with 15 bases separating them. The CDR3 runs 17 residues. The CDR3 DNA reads TGTGCCAGCAGCTTTAGATATGAGGGCCAGAACACCGGGGAGCTGTTTTTT. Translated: CASSFRYEGQNTGELFF.

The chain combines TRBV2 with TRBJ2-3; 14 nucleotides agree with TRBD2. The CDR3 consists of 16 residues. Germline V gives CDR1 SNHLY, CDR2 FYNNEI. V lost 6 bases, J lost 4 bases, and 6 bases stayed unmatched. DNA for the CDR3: TGTGCCAGCAGGGGGACTAGCGGGAGAATTTCAGATACGCAGTATTTT. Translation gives CASRGTSGRISDTQYF.

CDR3 residues: CASSYDGGIGTQYF. CDR3 nucleotide sequence: TGTGCCAGCAGTTACGATGGGGGGATCGGGACCCAGTACTTC. The J gene is TRBJ2-5, the V gene TRBV6-5, with D possibly TRBD2 on 6 matching bases. Germline CDR1 is MNHEY and CDR2 is SVGAGI. V lost 2 bases to trimming and J lost 7 bases, with 14 bases between them. CDR3 length: 14 amino acids.

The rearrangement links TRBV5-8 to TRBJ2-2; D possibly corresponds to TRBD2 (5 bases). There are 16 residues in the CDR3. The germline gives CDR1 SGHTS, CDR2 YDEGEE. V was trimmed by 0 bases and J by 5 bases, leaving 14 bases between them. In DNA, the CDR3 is TGTGCCAGCAGCTTGGTACGCCGTTCGGGGACCGGGGAGCTGTTTTTT. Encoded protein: CASSLVRRSGTGELFF.

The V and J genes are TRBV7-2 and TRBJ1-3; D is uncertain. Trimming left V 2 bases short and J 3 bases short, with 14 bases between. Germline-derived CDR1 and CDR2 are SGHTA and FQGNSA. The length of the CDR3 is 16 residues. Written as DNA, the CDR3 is TGTGCCAGCAGCTTATTTGCGGGCGCATTTGGAAACACCATATATTTT. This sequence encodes CASSLFAGAFGNTIYF.

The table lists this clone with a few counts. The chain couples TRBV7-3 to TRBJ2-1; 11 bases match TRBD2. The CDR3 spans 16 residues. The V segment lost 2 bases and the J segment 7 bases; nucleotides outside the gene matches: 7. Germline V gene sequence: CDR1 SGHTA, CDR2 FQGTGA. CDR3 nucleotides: TGTGCCAGCAGCTTAGGGGTAGCGGGAGGGTGGAATGAGCAGTTCTTC. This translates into CASSLGVAGGWNEQFF.

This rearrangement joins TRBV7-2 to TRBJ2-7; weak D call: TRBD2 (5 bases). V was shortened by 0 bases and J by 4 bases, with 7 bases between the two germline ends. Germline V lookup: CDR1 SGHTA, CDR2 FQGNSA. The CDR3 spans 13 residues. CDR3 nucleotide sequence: TGTGCCAGCAGCTTAGCGGGAGTTTACGAGCAGTACTTC. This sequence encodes CASSLAGVYEQYF.

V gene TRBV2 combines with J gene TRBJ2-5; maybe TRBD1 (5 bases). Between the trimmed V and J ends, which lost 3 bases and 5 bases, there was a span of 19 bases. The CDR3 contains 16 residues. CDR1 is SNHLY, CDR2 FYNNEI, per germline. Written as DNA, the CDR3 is TGTGCCAGCAGTGAGACTTGGCAGGGCGCTCGGGAGACCCAGTACTTC. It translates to CASSETWQGARETQYF.

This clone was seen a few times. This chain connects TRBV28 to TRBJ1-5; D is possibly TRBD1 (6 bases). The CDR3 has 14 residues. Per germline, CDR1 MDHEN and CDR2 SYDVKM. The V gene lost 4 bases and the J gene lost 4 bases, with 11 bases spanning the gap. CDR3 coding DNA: TGTGCCAGCAGTTCCGGACAGCCTAATCAGCCCCAGCATTTT. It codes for CASSSGQPNQPQHF.

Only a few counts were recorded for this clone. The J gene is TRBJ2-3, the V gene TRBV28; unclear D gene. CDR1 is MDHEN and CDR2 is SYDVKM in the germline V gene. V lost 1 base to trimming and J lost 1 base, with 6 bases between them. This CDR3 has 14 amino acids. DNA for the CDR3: TGTGCCAGCAGTTTATTACTTCGCACAGATACGCAGTATTTT. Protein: CASSLLLRTDTQYF. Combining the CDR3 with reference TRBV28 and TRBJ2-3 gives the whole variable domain DVKVTQSSRYLVKRTGEKVFLECVQDMDHENMFWYRQDPGLGLRLIYFSYDVKMKEKGDIPEGYSVSREKKERFSLILESASTNQTSMYLCASSLLLRTDTQYFGPGTRLTVL.

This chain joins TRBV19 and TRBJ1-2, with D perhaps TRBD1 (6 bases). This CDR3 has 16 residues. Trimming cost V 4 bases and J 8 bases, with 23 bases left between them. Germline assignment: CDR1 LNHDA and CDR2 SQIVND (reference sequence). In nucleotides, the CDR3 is TGTGCCAGTAGTAGCAGACAGGTTTTAAGAGTCGGGGGCTACACCTTC. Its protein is CASSSRQVLRVGGYTF.

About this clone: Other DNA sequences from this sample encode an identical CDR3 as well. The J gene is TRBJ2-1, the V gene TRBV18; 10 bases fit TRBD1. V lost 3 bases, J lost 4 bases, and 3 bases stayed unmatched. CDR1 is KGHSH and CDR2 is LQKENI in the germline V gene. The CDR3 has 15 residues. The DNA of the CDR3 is TGTGCCAGCTCACCGGGGACAGGGGATTACAATGAGCAGTTCTTC. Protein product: CASSPGTGDYNEQFF.

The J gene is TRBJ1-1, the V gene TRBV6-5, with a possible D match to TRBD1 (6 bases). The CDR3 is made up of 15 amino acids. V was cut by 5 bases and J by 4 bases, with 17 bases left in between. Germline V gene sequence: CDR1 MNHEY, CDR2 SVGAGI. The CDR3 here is CASSRNAGAGTEAFF. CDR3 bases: TGTGCCAGCAGTCGTAACGCGGGGGCTGGCACTGAAGCTTTCTTT.

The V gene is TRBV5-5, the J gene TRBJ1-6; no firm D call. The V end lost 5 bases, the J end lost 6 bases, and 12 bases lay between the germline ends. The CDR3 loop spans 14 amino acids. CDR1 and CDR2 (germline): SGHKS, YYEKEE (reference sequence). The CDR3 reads CASREDGTNSPLHF. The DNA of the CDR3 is TGTGCCAGCAGGGAGGACGGAACTAATTCACCCCTCCACTTT.

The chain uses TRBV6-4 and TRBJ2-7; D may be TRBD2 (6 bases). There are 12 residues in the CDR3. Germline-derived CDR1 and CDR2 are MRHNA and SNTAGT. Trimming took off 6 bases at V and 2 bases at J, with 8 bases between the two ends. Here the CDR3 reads CASRASAYEQYF. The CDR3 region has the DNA TGTGCCAGCAGAGCTAGCGCCTACGAGCAGTACTTC.

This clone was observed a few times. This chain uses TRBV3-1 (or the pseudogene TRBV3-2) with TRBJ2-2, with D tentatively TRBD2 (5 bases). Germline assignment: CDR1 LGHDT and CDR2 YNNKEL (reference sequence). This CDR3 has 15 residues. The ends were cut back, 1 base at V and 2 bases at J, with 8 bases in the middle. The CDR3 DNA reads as TGTGCCAGCAGCCAAGGGGAGATTAACACCGGGGAGCTGTTTTTT. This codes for CASSQGEINTGELFF.